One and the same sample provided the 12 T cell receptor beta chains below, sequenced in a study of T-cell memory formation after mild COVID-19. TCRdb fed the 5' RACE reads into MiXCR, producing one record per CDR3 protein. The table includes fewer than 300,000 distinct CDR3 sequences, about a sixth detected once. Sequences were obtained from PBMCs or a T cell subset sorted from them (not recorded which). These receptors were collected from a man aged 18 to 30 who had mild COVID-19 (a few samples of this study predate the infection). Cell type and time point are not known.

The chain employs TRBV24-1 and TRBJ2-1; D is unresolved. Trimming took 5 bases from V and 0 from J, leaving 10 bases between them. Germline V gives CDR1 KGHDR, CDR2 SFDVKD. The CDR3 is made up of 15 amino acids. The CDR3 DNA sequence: TGTGCCACCAGTGTCGGGCACAGCTCCTACAATGAGCAGTTCTTC. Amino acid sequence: CATSVGHSSYNEQFF.

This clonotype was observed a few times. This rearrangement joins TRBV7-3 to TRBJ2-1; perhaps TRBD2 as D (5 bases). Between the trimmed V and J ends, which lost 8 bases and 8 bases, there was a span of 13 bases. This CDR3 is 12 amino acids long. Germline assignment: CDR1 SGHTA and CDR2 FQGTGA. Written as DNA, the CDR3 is TGTGCCAGCGGCCACGGGGTCGATGAGCAGTTCTTC. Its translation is CASGHGVDEQFF.

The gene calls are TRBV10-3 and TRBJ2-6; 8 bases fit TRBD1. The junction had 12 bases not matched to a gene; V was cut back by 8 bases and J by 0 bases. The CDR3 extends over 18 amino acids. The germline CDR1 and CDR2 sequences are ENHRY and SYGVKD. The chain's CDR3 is CAIGGPTTGDSGANVLTF. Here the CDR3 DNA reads TGTGCCATCGGAGGACCGACGACAGGGGACTCTGGGGCCAACGTCCTGACTTTC.

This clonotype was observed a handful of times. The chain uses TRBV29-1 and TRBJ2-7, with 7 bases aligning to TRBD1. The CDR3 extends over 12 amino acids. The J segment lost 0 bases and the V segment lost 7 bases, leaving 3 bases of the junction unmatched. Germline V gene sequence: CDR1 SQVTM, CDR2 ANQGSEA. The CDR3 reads CSAQGDSYEQYF. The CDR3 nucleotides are TGCAGCGCTCAGGGGGACTCCTACGAGCAGTACTTC.

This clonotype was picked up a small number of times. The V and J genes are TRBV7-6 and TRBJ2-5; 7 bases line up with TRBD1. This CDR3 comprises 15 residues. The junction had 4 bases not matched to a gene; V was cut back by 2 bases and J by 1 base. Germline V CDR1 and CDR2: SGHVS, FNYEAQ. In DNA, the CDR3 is TGTGCCAGCAGCTTATATAAGGGGGCCCAAGAGACCCAGTACTTC. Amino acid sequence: CASSLYKGAQETQYF.

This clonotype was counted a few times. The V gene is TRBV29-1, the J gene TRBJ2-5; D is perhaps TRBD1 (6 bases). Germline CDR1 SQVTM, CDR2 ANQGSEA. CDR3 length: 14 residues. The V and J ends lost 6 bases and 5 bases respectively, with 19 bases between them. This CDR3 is CSVTLQGRGETQYF. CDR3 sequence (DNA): TGCAGCGTCACTCTACAGGGCCGAGGGGAGACCCAGTACTTC.

This chain's CDR3 is CASRYSGANVLTF. The CDR3 DNA sequence: TGCGCCAGCAGGTACTCTGGGGCCAACGTCCTGACTTTC. The chain links TRBV5-1 to TRBJ2-6; no clear D gene. Deletions cut 5 bases from V and 0 bases from J, with 3 bases between. CDR3 length: 13 residues. Germline V gene data show CDR1 as SGHRS and CDR2 as YFSETQ.

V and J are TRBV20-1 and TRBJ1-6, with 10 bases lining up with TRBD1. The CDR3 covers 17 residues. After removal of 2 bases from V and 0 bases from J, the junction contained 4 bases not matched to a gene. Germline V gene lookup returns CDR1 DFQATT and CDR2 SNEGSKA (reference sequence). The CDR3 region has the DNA TGCAGTGCTAGAAGACAGGGGGCAAGCTCCTATAATTCACCCCTCCACTTT. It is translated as CSARRQGASSYNSPLHF.

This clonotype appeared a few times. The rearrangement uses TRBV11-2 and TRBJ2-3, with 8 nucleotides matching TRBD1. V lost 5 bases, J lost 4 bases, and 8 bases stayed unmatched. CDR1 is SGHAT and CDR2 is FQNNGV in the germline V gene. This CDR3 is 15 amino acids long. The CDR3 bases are TGTGCCAGCAGCGGAGGACAGGGTGGGTCAGATACGCAGTATTTT. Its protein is CASSGGQGGSDTQYF.

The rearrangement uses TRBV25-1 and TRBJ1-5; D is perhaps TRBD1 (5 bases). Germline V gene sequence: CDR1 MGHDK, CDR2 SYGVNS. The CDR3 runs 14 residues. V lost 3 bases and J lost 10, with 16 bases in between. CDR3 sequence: CASSDGGDLGPQHF. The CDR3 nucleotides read TGTGCCAGCAGTGATGGAGGGGACCTTGGTCCCCAGCATTTT.

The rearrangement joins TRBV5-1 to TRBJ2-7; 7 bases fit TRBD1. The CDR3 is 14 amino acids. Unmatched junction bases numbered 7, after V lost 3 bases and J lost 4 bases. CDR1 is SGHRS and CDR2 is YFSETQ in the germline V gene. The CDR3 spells CASSYPDRVYEQYF. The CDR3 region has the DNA TGCGCCAGCAGCTACCCCGACAGGGTATACGAGCAGTACTTC.

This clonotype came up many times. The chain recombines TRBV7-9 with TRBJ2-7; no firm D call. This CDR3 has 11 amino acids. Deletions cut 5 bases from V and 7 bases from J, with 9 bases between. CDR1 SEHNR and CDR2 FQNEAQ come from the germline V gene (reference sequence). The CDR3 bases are TGTGCCAGCAGCCGATACAGAGAGCAGTACTTC. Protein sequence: CASSRYREQYF. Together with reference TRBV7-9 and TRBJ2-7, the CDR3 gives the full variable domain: DTGVSQNPRHKITKRGQNVTFRCDPISEHNRLYWYRQTLGQGPEFLTYFQNEAQLEKSRLLSDRFSAERPKGSFSTLEIQRTEQGDSAMYLCASSRYREQYFGPGTRLTVT.